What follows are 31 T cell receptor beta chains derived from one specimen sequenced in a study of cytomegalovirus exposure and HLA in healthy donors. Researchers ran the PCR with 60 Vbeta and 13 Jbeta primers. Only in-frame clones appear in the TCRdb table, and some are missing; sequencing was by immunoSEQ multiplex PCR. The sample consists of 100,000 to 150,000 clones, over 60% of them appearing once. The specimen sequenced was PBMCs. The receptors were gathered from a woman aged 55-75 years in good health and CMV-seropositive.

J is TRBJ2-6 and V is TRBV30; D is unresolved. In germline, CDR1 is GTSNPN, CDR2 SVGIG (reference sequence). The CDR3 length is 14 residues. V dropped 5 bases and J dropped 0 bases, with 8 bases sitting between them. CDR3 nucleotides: TGTGCCTGGTCCGTTTACTCTGGGGCCAACGTCCTGACTTTC. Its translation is CAWSVYSGANVLTF.

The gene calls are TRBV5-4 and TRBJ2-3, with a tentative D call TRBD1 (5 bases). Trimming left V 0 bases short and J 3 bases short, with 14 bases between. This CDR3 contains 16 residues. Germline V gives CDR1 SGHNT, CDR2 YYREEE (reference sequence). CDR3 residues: CASSLGRAMGTDTQYF. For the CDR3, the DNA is TGTGCCAGCAGCTTGGGCAGGGCGATGGGGACAGATACGCAGTATTTT. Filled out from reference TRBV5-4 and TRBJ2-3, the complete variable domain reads ETGVTQSPTHLIKTRGQQVTLRCSSQSGHNTVSWYQQALGQGPQFIFQYYREEENGRGNFPPRFSGLQFPNYSSELNVNALELDDSALYLCASSLGRAMGTDTQYFGPGTRLTVL.

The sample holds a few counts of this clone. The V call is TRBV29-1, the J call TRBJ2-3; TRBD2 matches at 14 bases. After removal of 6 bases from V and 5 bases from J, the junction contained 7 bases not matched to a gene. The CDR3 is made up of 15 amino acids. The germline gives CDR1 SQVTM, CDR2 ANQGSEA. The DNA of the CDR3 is TGCAGCGTCTACGGGACTAGCGGGAGTGGAGATACGCAGTATTTT. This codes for CSVYGTSGSGDTQYF.

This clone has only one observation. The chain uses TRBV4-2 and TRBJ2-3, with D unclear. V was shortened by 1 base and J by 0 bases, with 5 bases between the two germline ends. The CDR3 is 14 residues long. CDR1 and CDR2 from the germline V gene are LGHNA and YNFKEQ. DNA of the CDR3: TGTGCCAGCAGCCAAGTCTATAGCACAGATACGCAGTATTTT. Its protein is CASSQVYSTDTQYF.

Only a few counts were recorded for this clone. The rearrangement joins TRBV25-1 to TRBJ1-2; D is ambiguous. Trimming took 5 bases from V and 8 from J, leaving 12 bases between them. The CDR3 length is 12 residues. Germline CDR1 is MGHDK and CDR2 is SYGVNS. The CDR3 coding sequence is TGTGCCAGCAGTACCCCCATGGAGGGCTACACCTTC. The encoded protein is CASSTPMEGYTF.

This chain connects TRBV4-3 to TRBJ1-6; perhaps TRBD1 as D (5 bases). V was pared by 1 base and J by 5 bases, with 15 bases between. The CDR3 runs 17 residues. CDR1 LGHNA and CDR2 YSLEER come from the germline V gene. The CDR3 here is CASSQGRAGRHNSPLHF. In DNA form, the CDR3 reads TGCGCCAGCAGCCAAGGTCGAGCAGGGAGGCATAATTCACCCCTCCACTTT.

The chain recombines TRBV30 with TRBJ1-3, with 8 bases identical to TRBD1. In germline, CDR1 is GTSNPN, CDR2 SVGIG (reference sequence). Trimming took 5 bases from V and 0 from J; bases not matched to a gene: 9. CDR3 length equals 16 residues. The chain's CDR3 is CAWDSGGLSSGNTIYF. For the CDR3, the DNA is TGTGCCTGGGATTCAGGGGGCCTAAGCTCTGGAAACACCATATATTTT.

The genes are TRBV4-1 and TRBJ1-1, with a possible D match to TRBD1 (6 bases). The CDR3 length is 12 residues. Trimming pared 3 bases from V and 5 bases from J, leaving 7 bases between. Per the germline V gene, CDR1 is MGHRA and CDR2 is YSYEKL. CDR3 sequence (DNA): TGCGCCAGCAGCCACCAGGGGACTGAAGCTTTCTTT. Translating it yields CASSHQGTEAFF.

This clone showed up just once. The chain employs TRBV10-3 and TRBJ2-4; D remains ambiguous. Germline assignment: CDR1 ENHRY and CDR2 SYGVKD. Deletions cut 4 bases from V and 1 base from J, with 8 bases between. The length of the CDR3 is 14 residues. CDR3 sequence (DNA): TGTGCCATCAGTGTGTCTGGCGCCAAAAACATTCAGTACTTC. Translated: CAISVSGAKNIQYF.

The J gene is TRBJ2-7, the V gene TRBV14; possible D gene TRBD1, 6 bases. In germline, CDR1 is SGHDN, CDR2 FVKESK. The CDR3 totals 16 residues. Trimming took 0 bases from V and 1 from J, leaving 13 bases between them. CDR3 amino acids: CASSQDGRGKSYEQYF. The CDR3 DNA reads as TGTGCCAGCAGCCAAGATGGCAGGGGTAAATCCTACGAGCAGTACTTC.

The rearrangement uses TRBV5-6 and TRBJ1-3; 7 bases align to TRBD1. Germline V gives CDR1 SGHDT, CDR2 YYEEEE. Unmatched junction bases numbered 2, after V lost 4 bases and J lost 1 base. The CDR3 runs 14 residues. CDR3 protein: CASSPTGSGNTIYF. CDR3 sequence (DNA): TGTGCCAGCAGCCCGACAGGGTCTGGAAACACCATATATTTT.

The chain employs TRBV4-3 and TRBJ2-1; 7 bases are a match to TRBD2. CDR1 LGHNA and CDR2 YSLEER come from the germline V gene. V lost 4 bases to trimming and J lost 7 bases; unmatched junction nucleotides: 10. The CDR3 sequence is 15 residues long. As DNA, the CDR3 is TGCGCCAGCAGCCCGGAGTCCGGGGGGTCGAATGAGCAGTTCTTC. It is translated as CASSPESGGSNEQFF.

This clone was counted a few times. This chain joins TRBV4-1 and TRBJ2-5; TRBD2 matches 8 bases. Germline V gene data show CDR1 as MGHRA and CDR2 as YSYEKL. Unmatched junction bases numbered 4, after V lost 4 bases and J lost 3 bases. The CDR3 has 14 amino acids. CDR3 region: CASSPGLGKETQYF. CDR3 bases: TGCGCCAGCAGCCCGGGACTAGGAAAAGAGACCCAGTACTTC.

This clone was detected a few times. The CDR3: CASSSPRGRGANVLTF. The CDR3 DNA follows: TGCGCCAGCAGCTCACCTAGGGGGCGGGGGGCCAACGTCCTGACTTTC. This chain connects TRBV5-1 to TRBJ2-6; 7 bases are a match to TRBD1. Trimming cost V 3 bases and J 4 bases; bases outside gene matches: 7. The CDR3 totals 16 residues. From germline, CDR1 is SGHRS and CDR2 YFSETQ.

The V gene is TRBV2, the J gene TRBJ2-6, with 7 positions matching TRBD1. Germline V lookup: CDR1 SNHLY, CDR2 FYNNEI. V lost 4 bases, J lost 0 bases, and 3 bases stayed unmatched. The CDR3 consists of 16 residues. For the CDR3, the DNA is TGTGCCAGCAGTGGGACAGGAAGCTCTGGGGCCAACGTCCTGACTTTC. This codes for CASSGTGSSGANVLTF.

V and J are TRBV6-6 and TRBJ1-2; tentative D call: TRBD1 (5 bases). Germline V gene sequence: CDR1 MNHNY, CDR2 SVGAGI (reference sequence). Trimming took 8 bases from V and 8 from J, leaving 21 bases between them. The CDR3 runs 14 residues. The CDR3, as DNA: TGTGCCAGCCTCATTTGGGGCCCCTCCGGAGGCTACACCTTC. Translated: CASLIWGPSGGYTF.

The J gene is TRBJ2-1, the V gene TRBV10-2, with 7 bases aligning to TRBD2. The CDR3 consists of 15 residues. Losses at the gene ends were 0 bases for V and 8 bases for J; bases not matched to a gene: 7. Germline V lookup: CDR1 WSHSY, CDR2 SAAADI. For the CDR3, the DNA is TGCGCCAGCAGTGAGTCCGCGGGAGTGGGGTATGAGCAGTTCTTC. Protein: CASSESAGVGYEQFF.

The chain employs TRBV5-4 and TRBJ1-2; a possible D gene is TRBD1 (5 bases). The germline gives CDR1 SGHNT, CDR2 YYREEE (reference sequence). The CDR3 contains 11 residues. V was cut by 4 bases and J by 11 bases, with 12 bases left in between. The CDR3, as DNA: TGTGCCAGCAGCCAGGGACTGATATACACCTTC. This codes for CASSQGLIYTF.

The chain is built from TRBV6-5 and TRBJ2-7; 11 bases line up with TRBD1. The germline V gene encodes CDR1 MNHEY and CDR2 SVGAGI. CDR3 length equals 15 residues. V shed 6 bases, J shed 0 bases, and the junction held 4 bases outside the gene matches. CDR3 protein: CASRKGQGASYEQYF. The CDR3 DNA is TGTGCCAGCAGGAAAGGACAGGGGGCCTCCTACGAGCAGTACTTC.

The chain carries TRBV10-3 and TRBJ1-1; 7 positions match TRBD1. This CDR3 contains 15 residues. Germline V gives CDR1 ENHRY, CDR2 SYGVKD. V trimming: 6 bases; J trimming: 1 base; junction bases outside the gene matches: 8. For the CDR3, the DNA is TGTGCCATCAGGGACTCGACAGGGCAGAACACTGAAGCTTTCTTT. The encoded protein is CAIRDSTGQNTEAFF.

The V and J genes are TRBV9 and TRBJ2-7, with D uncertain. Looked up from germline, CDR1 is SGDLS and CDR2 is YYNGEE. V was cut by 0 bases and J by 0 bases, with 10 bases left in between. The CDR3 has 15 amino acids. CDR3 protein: CASSVDRDNSYEQYF. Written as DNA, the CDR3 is TGTGCCAGCAGCGTAGACCGCGACAACTCCTACGAGCAGTACTTC.

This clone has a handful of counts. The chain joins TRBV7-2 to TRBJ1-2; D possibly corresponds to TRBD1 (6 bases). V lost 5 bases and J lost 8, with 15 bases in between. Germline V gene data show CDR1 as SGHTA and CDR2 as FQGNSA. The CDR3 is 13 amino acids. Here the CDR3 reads CASSGGAGEGYTF. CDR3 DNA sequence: TGTGCCAGCAGCGGGGGGGCAGGGGAAGGCTACACCTTC.

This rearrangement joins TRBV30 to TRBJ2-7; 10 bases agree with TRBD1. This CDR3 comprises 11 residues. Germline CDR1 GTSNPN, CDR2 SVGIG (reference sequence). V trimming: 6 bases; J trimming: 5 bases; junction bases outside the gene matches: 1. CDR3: CACGQGDEQYF. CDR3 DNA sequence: TGTGCCTGCGGACAGGGGGACGAGCAGTACTTC.

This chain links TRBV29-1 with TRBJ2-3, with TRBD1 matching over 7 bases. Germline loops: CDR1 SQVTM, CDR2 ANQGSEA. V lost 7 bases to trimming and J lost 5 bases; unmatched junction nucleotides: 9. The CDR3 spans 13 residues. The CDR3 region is CSATDRAGDTQYF. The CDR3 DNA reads TGCAGCGCTACCGACAGGGCGGGAGATACGCAGTATTTT.

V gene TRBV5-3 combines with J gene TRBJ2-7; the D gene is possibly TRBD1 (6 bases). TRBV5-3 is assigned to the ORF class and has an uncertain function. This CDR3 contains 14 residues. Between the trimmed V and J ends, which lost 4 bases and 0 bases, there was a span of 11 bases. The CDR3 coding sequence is TGTGCCAGAAGCACGCAGGGGCACTCCTACGAGCAGTACTTC. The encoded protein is CARSTQGHSYEQYF.

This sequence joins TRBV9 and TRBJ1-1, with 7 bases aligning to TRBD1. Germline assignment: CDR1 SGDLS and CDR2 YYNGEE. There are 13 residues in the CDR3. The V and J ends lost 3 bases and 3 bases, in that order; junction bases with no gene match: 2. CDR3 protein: CASSAGQYTEAFF. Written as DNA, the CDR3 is TGTGCCAGCAGCGCGGGACAGTACACTGAAGCTTTCTTT.

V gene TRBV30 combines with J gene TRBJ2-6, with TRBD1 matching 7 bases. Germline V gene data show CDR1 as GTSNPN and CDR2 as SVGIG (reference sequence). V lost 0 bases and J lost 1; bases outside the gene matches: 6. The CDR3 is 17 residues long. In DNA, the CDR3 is TGTGCCTGGAGTGTAAAAGGGGGCGGGTCTGGGGCCAACGTCCTGACTTTC. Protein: CAWSVKGGGSGANVLTF.

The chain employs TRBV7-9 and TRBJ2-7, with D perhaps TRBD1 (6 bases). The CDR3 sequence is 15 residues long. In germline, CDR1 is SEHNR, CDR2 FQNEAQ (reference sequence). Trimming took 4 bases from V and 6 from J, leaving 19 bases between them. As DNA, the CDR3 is TGTGCCAGCAGCTCGGACAGCTTAGGTTATGGCGAGCAGTACTTC. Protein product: CASSSDSLGYGEQYF.

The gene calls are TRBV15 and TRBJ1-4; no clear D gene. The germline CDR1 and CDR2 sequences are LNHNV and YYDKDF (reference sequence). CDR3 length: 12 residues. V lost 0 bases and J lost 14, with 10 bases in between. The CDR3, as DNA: TGTGCCACCAGCAGAGATCTTCGGAGGCTGTTTTTT. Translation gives CATSRDLRRLFF.

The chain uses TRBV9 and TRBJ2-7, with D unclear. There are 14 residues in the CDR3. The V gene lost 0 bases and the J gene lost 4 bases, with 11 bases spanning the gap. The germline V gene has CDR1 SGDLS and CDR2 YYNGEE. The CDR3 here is CASSVADNPYEQYF. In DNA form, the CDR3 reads TGTGCCAGCAGCGTAGCAGACAACCCGTACGAGCAGTACTTC.

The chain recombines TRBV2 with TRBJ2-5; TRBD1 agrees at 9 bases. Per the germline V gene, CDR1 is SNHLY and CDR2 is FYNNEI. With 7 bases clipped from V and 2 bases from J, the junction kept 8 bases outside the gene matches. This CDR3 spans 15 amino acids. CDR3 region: CASMSQGQGQETQYF. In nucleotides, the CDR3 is TGTGCCAGCATGTCGCAGGGACAGGGACAAGAGACCCAGTACTTC.